The 30 T cell receptor beta chains in this list originate from one sample, sequenced in a study of regulatory T cells in long-lasting Graves disease. The authors built TCR beta libraries using iRepertoire HTBI primers and Arm-PCR of CDR3 regions. TCRdb ran MiXCR on the multiplex PCR reads and lists one entry per CDR3 protein. The table includes more than 300,000 distinct CDR3 sequences, roughly 15% detected once. Time point of the sample: newly diagnosed GD, antithyroid drugs for less than 3 months. Following extraction of RNA from PBMCs, that RNA was used to make the TCR library. The material was peripheral blood mononuclear cells (PBMCs), obtained at new diagnosis, from a patient treated with antithyroid drugs. Receptors originate from a female donor with Graves disease.

To note about this clonotype: A much bigger clone sits one base away, suggesting this may be a read error. The V gene is TRBV27, the J gene TRBJ1-6; TRBD1 matches at 7 bases. The CDR3 is 16 amino acids. CDR1 is MNHEY and CDR2 is SMNVEV in the germline V gene (reference sequence). As DNA, the CDR3 is TGTGCCGGCAGTAAGGGGGACAGAGTCTATAATTCACCCCTCCACTTT. Translation: CAGSKGDRVYNSPLHF.

V usage is TRBV12-5 and J usage is TRBJ2-1; D is ambiguous. CDR3 length: 15 amino acids. From germline, CDR1 is LGHNT and CDR2 FRNRAP. V lost 6 bases and J lost 0, with 12 bases in between. This chain's CDR3 is CASGPAFYSYNEQFF. In DNA, the CDR3 is TGTGCTAGTGGCCCGGCCTTCTACTCCTACAATGAGCAGTTCTTC.

The chain carries TRBV12-3 or TRBV12-4 and TRBJ2-7; 12 bases map to TRBD1. The CDR3 is made up of 14 amino acids. Trimming cost V 5 bases and J 6 bases; bases outside gene matches: 5. The CDR3 coding sequence is TGTGCCAGCAGTCTGGGACAGGGGGCACCCGAGCAGTACTTC. Protein product: CASSLGQGAPEQYF.

This clonotype was observed at least ten times. This CDR3 reads CSVTTGLPVGRTEAFF. DNA for the CDR3: TGCAGCGTTACAACGGGACTGCCAGTGGGTAGGACTGAAGCTTTCTTT. J is TRBJ1-1 and V is TRBV29-1, with D tentatively TRBD1 (5 bases). The CDR3 is made up of 16 amino acids. The V end lost 5 bases, the J end lost 5 bases, and 24 bases lay between the germline ends. Per germline, CDR1 SQVTM and CDR2 ANQGSEA.

This clonotype was detected ten times or more. The chain joins TRBV3-1 to TRBJ1-2; D is possibly TRBD1 (5 bases). The CDR3 contains 18 residues. CDR1 and CDR2 from the germline V gene are LGHDT and YNNKEL (reference sequence). Trimming removed 3 bases at V and 4 bases at J, with 24 bases between. CDR3: CASSQSELGTVSGYGYTF. The CDR3 DNA reads TGTGCCAGCAGCCAGTCTGAGCTCGGGACCGTGAGCGGCTATGGCTACACCTTC.

This clonotype came up a few times. The rearrangement links TRBV27 to TRBJ2-3; D gene ambiguous. With 5 bases removed from V and 4 bases from J, the gap between germline ends came to 10 bases. The germline V gene has CDR1 MNHEY and CDR2 SMNVEV (reference sequence). The CDR3 runs to 13 residues. This CDR3 is CASSRMSPDTQYF. CDR3 in DNA: TGTGCCAGCAGTCGAATGTCCCCAGATACGCAGTATTTT.

This clonotype was detected many times. The chain recombines TRBV12-3 or TRBV12-4 with TRBJ2-5, with TRBD1 identical over 7 bases. The CDR3 is 14 amino acids. V gave up 6 bases and J gave up 4 bases; unmatched junction bases: 8. CDR3: CASSPNTGVETQYF. CDR3 sequence (DNA): TGTGCCAGCAGCCCAAACACAGGGGTAGAGACCCAGTACTTC.

J is TRBJ1-4 and V is TRBV4-1, with a weak D call TRBD1 (6 bases). CDR1 is MGHRA, CDR2 YSYEKL, per germline. The CDR3 is 17 residues long. Trimming took 1 base from V and 8 from J, leaving 20 bases between them. CDR3 region: CASSQAFQAGVGEKLFF. The DNA of the CDR3 is TGCGCCAGCAGCCAAGCGTTTCAAGCAGGGGTAGGAGAAAAACTGTTTTTT.

This clonotype was detected many times. The genes are TRBV5-5 and TRBJ2-1; 11 nucleotides match TRBD2. The CDR3 loop spans 15 amino acids. Per the germline V gene, CDR1 is SGHKS and CDR2 is YYEKEE (reference sequence). V shed 4 bases and J 2 bases; nucleotides not matched to a gene: 2. The CDR3 is CASSRGLAAYNEQFF. The CDR3 DNA reads TGTGCCAGCAGCAGGGGACTAGCGGCCTACAATGAGCAGTTCTTC.

This clonotype was counted at least ten times. The chain recombines TRBV2 with TRBJ2-7; tentatively, D is TRBD2 (5 bases). The CDR3 has 14 residues. Per germline, CDR1 SNHLY and CDR2 FYNNEI. The V end lost 2 bases, the J end lost 4 bases, and 12 bases lay between the germline ends. The CDR3 DNA is TGTGCCAGCAGTGAACAAGCGGAGCCGTACGAGCAGTACTTC. Its translation: CASSEQAEPYEQYF.

This clonotype was seen at least ten times. V gene TRBV12-3 or TRBV12-4 combines with J gene TRBJ2-1, with D maybe TRBD1 (6 bases). The ends were cut back, 7 bases at V and 4 bases at J, with 17 bases in the middle. The CDR3 has 15 amino acids. For the CDR3, the DNA is TGTGCCAGCACCATTTCCCAGGGGCCGTACAATGAGCAGTTCTTC. Translation: CASTISQGPYNEQFF.

The sample holds many counts of this clonotype. The chain recombines TRBV6-2 or TRBV6-3 with TRBJ1-1; no reliable D call. V was shortened by 2 bases and J by 0 bases, with 22 bases between the two germline ends. The germline V gene encodes CDR1 MNHEY and CDR2 SVGEGT. CDR3 length: 19 amino acids. The CDR3 protein is CASSYRFFTVGEMNTEAFF. The DNA of the CDR3 is TGTGCCAGCAGTTACCGGTTCTTTACGGTTGGCGAGATGAACACTGAAGCTTTCTTT.

This clonotype was picked up a small number of times. The chain employs TRBV4-1 and TRBJ1-4, with D unresolved. Per the germline V gene, CDR1 is MGHRA and CDR2 is YSYEKL. V was shortened by 1 base and J by 7 bases, with 10 bases between the two germline ends. The CDR3 covers 14 residues. The CDR3 region is CASSQAAVVEKLFF. The CDR3 region has the DNA TGCGCCAGCAGCCAAGCAGCCGTGGTTGAAAAACTGTTTTTT.

This clonotype was counted at least ten times. V gene TRBV7-9 combines with J gene TRBJ1-5, with TRBD1 matching over 11 bases. J was trimmed by 5 bases and V by 3 bases; bases with no gene match: 0. The germline V gene encodes CDR1 SEHNR and CDR2 FQNEAQ (reference sequence). CDR3 size: 14 residues. The CDR3 DNA reads as TGTGCCAGCAGCTTGGGACAGGGGGATCAGCCCCAGCATTTT. Translated, it gives CASSLGQGDQPQHF.

This clonotype was observed many times. The chain carries TRBV28 and TRBJ1-5, with D maybe TRBD1 (6 bases). The CDR3 spans 13 residues. Germline V lookup: CDR1 MDHEN, CDR2 SYDVKM. V shed 5 bases and J shed 7 bases, with 12 bases lying between them. Here the CDR3 DNA reads TGTGCCAGCAGTGCTACAGGGTACCAGCCCCAGCATTTT. Its translation is CASSATGYQPQHF.

There are many counts of this clonotype. The V and J genes are TRBV27 and TRBJ2-1; TRBD1 might be the D (5 bases). Trimming left V 5 bases short and J 9 bases short, with 11 bases between. CDR1 is MNHEY and CDR2 is SMNVEV in the germline V gene (reference sequence). The CDR3 extends over 12 amino acids. CDR3 amino acids: CASSPLGREQFF. The CDR3 coding sequence is TGTGCCAGCAGTCCGCTGGGGCGTGAGCAGTTCTTC.

This clonotype was detected a few times. The chain links TRBV6-7 to TRBJ1-3; D uncertain. TRBV6-7 is an ORF, with its function uncertain. V was trimmed by 5 bases and J by 9 bases, leaving 8 bases between them. The CDR3 is 11 residues long. CDR3 loop: CASSTGGTIYF. In DNA, the CDR3 is TGTGCCAGCAGTACCGGAGGCACCATATATTTT.

The chain uses TRBV29-1 and TRBJ1-2; D perhaps matches TRBD1 (6 bases). This CDR3 has 13 amino acids. CDR1 SQVTM and CDR2 ANQGSEA come from the germline V gene. Trimming cost V 7 bases and J 7 bases, with 19 bases left between them. This CDR3 is CSERTVDHPGYTF. The CDR3 DNA follows: TGCAGCGAAAGGACAGTGGATCACCCTGGCTACACCTTC.

This clonotype was detected many times. The V and J genes are TRBV6-2 or TRBV6-3 and TRBJ2-7, with 7 bases lining up with TRBD2. The CDR3 spans 15 residues. Looked up from germline, CDR1 is MNHEY and CDR2 is SVGEGT. The V gene end was trimmed by 4 bases and the J gene end by 2 bases; junction bases not matched to a gene: 8. The CDR3 DNA reads TGTGCCAGCAGTTTCGGTTGGGGGGGGACCTACGAGCAGTACTTC. Protein: CASSFGWGGTYEQYF.

Ten or more counts support this clonotype. The chain employs TRBV3-1 and TRBJ2-1; 7 bases map to TRBD2. Germline lookup yields CDR1 LGHDT and CDR2 YNNKEL (reference sequence). V lost 10 bases, J lost 1 base, and 10 bases stayed unmatched. This CDR3 has 15 residues. The CDR3 is CATSTSALSYNEQFF. DNA for the CDR3: TGTGCCACTTCCACTAGCGCCCTATCCTACAATGAGCAGTTCTTC.

This clonotype has more than one count but fewer than ten. The V call is TRBV19, the J call TRBJ2-6; D is perhaps TRBD1 (6 bases). CDR3 length: 15 residues. V was pared by 8 bases and J by 0 bases, with 11 bases between. The germline CDR1 and CDR2 sequences are LNHDA and SQIVND (reference sequence). The CDR3 sequence: CASATGTSGANVLTF. Written as DNA, the CDR3 is TGTGCCAGTGCCACAGGGACCTCTGGGGCCAACGTCCTGACTTTC.

This clonotype was recorded only once. The chain links TRBV10-3 to TRBJ2-2; D may be TRBD1 (5 bases). Germline V gene sequence: CDR1 ENHRY, CDR2 SYGVKD. The CDR3 runs to 15 residues. Trimming stripped 10 bases from V and 0 bases from J, with 15 bases between. For the CDR3, the DNA is TGTGCCACCGGCGTACAGGAGACGAACACCGGGGAGCTGTTTTTT. This encodes CATGVQETNTGELFF.

This clonotype was counted ten times or more. V and J are TRBV7-9 and TRBJ2-4; 7 bases are a match to TRBD1. Germline values: CDR1 SEHNR, CDR2 FQNEAQ (reference sequence). The CDR3 consists of 15 residues. The V segment lost 5 bases and the J segment 6 bases; nucleotides outside the gene matches: 10. CDR3 in amino acids: CASSLLGTDINIQYF. CDR3 coding DNA: TGTGCCAGCAGCCTTCTAGGGACAGACATAAACATTCAGTACTTC.

This clonotype has just a few counts. The genes are TRBV15 and TRBJ2-5; 8 bases align to TRBD1. J was trimmed by 4 bases and V by 1 base; bases with no gene match: 11. Germline V gene data show CDR1 as LNHNV and CDR2 as YYDKDF (reference sequence). This CDR3 spans 17 amino acids. The CDR3: CATSRVEASDRGETQYF. The CDR3 region has the DNA TGTGCCACCAGCAGAGTTGAGGCTTCTGACAGGGGAGAGACCCAGTACTTC.

Only a few counts were recorded for this clonotype. This chain uses TRBV19 with TRBJ2-1, with 8 bases that match TRBD1. V dropped 5 bases and J dropped 7; count of bases not matched to a gene: 10. Germline V CDR1 and CDR2: LNHDA, SQIVND (reference sequence). The CDR3 has 15 amino acids. The CDR3 region has the DNA TGTGCCAGTAGTCTTCCCGGACAGGGAAGAAATGAGCAGTTCTTC. It specifies CASSLPGQGRNEQFF.

The table lists this clonotype with a few counts. Because it lacks the conserved phenylalanine or tryptophan at the end, this CDR3 is likely a read error. The rearrangement joins TRBV5-1 to TRBJ2-3; 8 bases agree with TRBD2. After removal of 2 bases from V and 1 base from J, the junction contained 15 bases not matched to a gene. The CDR3 has 19 residues. Germline CDR1 SGHRS, CDR2 YFSETQ. The CDR3 loop reads CASSLIARYSGDGTDTQYL. The CDR3 DNA reads as TGCGCCAGCAGCTTAATTGCCAGATATAGCGGGGATGGCACAGATACGCAGTATCTT.

This clonotype has just one count. This rearrangement joins TRBV28 to TRBJ1-1, with 10 bases aligning to TRBD1. The V gene end was trimmed by 10 bases and the J gene end by 11 bases; junction bases not matched to a gene: 16. From germline, CDR1 is MDHEN and CDR2 SYDVKM. The CDR3 is 14 amino acids. The CDR3 protein is CATLKLGTGAVAFF. The CDR3 region has the DNA TGTGCCACCCTGAAACTTGGGACAGGGGCAGTCGCTTTCTTT. The entire variable domain, with the rest obtained from reference TRBV28 and TRBJ1-1, is as follows: DVKVTQSSRYLVKRTGEKVFLECVQDMDHENMFWYRQDPGLGLRLIYFSYDVKMKEKGDIPEGYSVSREKKERFSLILESASTNQTSMYLCATLKLGTGAVAFFGQGTRLTVV.

This clonotype was seen only a few times. The chain links TRBV3-1 to TRBJ1-5, with D perhaps TRBD1 (5 bases). V shed 5 bases and J shed 4 bases, with 9 bases lying between them. Germline-derived CDR1 and CDR2 are LGHDT and YNNKEL (reference sequence). The CDR3 contains 13 residues. The CDR3 here is CASSKHRNQPQHF. The CDR3, as DNA: TGTGCCAGCAGCAAACACAGGAATCAGCCCCAGCATTTT.

This clonotype has at least ten counts. The junction and the germline gene differ at one end; a read error may be behind it. The V gene is TRBV27, the J gene TRBJ2-6; 7 bases map to TRBD1. The CDR3 extends over 18 amino acids. The germline V gene encodes CDR1 MNHEY and CDR2 SMNVEV (reference sequence). CDR3 sequence (DNA): TGTGCCAGCAGTTCTACAGGGGTGGGGTTCTCTGGGGCCGACGTCCTGACTTTC. Translating gives CASSSTGVGFSGADVLTF.

This chain uses TRBV7-9 with TRBJ2-5; TRBD2 might be the D (5 bases). The length of the CDR3 is 18 residues. Per germline, CDR1 SEHNR and CDR2 FQNEAQ (reference sequence). V was trimmed by 4 bases and J by 5 bases, leaving 26 bases between them. CDR3 in DNA: TGTGCCAGCAGCTCCGGACTGTTTCCGATACATCAAGGGGAGACCCAGTACTTC. Its protein is CASSSGLFPIHQGETQYF.